This is a list of T cell receptor beta chains from one sample in a study of control samples from healthy donors and cancer patients. Profiled with immunoSEQ multiplex PCR; TCRdb holds only in-frame clones, not every one. The sample records over 50,000 clones, about four fifths being singletons. The sample taken for sequencing was blood. The receptors were sampled from an older man in good health. CDR3s include the opening cysteine and the closing phenylalanine or tryptophan. The order of the fields is V gene, J gene, clone size, D gene, CDR3 DNA, CDR3 protein. The D gene is left open where the match is weak. Not every row has a clone size; where given, it reads once, few, many or a size class.

>TRBV7-3|TRBJ2-1|once|.
TGTGCCAGCAGCCCCTCCATTGCCTACAATGAGCAGTTCTTC
CASSPSIAYNEQFF
>TRBV11-3|TRBJ2-6|.|.
TGTGCCAGCAGCTTAGGGTTCTCTGGGGCCAACGTCCTGACTTTC
CASSLGFSGANVLTF
>TRBV5-4|TRBJ2-3|.|.
TGTGCCAGCAGCTTGCGCGGGGTGCAAGATACGCAGTATTTT
CASSLRGVQDTQYF
>TRBV30|TRBJ2-3|.|TRBD2
TGTGCCTGGAGTACTAGCGGGGGGATCACAGATACGCAGTATTTT
CAWSTSGGITDTQYF
>TRBV5-1|TRBJ2-1|.|.
TGCGCCTACAGTCCGTGTAATGAGCAGTTCTTC
CAYSPCNEQFF
>TRBV10-3|TRBJ1-5|few|.
TGTGCCATCAGTGAGTCAGAAAATCAGCCCCAGCATTTT
CAISESENQPQHF
>TRBV12-3/TRBV12-4|TRBJ1-3|.|.
TGTGCCAGTCGGGGTTCCTCTGGAAACACCATATATTTT
CASRGSSGNTIYF
>TRBV2|TRBJ1-6|.|.
TGTGCCAGCAAAGGGACATACAATTCACCCCTCCACTTT
CASKGTYNSPLHF
>TRBV5-5|TRBJ1-3|.|.
TGTGCCAGCAGCTTGCGGGGTTCTGGAAACACCATATATTTT
CASSLRGSGNTIYF
>TRBV20-1|TRBJ2-7|.|.
TGCAGTGCTCCAAGGGGAGACGAGCAGTACTTC
CSAPRGDEQYF
>TRBV5-1|TRBJ1-1|.|.
TGCGCCAGCAGCAAACAACCGGGGCAGGACACTGAAGCTTTCTTT
CASSKQPGQDTEAFF
>TRBV28|TRBJ1-6|.|.
TGTGCCAGCAGTCCATCCAGGGGTAATTCACCCCTCCACTTT
CASSPSRGNSPLHF
>TRBV24-1|TRBJ2-1|.|.
TGTGCCACCAGTGATGGGGTCATCAATGAGCAGTTCTTC
CATSDGVINEQFF
>TRBV12-3/TRBV12-4|TRBJ2-5|.|.
TGTGCCAGCAGCCTACGGTCGGGGGAGACCCAGTACTTC
CASSLRSGETQYF
>TRBV28|TRBJ2-2|.|TRBD1
TGTGCCGGCATAAAGGACAGGGTGTCCGGGGAGCTGTTTTTT
CAGIKDRVSGELFF
>TRBV6-5|TRBJ1-4|.|.
TGTGCCAGCAGTCGGGACTACCTCAATGAAAAACTGTTTTTT
CASSRDYLNEKLFF
>TRBV19|TRBJ2-2|few|TRBD1
TGTGCCAGTAGCCAGGGACAGGGGGCGGGGTCCGGGGAGCTGTTTTTT
CASSQGQGAGSGELFF
>TRBV3-1/TRBV3-2|TRBJ2-5|.|.
TGTGCCAGCAGCCAAGAGCCCCCGAGGCGAGCCGTGACCCAGTACTTC
CASSQEPPRRAVTQYF
>TRBV5-4|TRBJ2-5|.|TRBD1
TGTGCCAGCAGCGCCAGGGACAGGGCGGGTCAAGAGACCCAGTACTTC
CASSARDRAGQETQYF
>TRBV9|TRBJ2-7|.|TRBD1
TGTGCCAGCAGCGTTTTGGACAGGGGCTACGAGCAGTACTTC
CASSVLDRGYEQYF
>TRBV11-2|TRBJ2-2|.|.
TGTGCCAGCAGCTTACAGGGGCTAGCTGGCGGGGAGCTGTTTTTT
CASSLQGLAGGELFF
>TRBV18|TRBJ1-4|few|.
TGTGCCAGCTCACCGGACAGAACTAATGAAAAACTGTTTTTT
CASSPDRTNEKLFF
>TRBV5-1|TRBJ2-5|.|.
TGCGCCAGCAGCTTCCTGTTCGGAGAGACCCAGTACTTC
CASSFLFGETQYF
>TRBV18|TRBJ2-1|.|TRBD1
TGTGCCAGCTCATTCGGACAGGGGACCTACAATGAGCAGTTCTTC
CASSFGQGTYNEQFF
>TRBV27|TRBJ1-4|.|.
TGTGCCAGCAGTTCCAATGGCCTCCGCGCCACAGAAAAACTGTTTTTT
CASSSNGLRATEKLFF
>TRBV2|TRBJ1-6|few|TRBD1
TGTGCCAGCAGTGATTTGGGACAGAATAATTCACCCCTCCACTTT
CASSDLGQNNSPLHF
>TRBV11-3|TRBJ1-1|.|.
TGTGCCAGCAAGGCCTCCGATTTCACTGAAGCTTTCTTT
CASKASDFTEAFF
>TRBV6-5|TRBJ2-7|.|TRBD1
TGTGCCAGCAGTCCCAGGGGACAGGGTACCTACGAGCAGTACTTC
CASSPRGQGTYEQYF
>TRBV28|TRBJ2-7|.|TRBD1
TGTGCCAGCAGGCCCCCCATTGGGACAGGGAGGAGGTCCTCCTACGAGCAGTACTTC
CASRPPIGTGRRSSYEQYF
>TRBV7-2|TRBJ2-7|.|.
TGTGCCAGCAGCTTAGATAGGGCGAGAGTTGTGTACGAGCAGTACTTC
CASSLDRARVVYEQYF
>TRBV28|TRBJ1-5|.|.
TGTGCCAGCAGTTTCACAAATCAGCCCCAGCATTTT
CASSFTNQPQHF
>TRBV7-8|TRBJ2-5|.|TRBD2
TGTGCCAGCAGCTTGCATCAAGCAGGTAGCGGGCCTGAAGAGACCCAGTACTTC
CASSLHQAGSGPEETQYF
>TRBV19|TRBJ1-1|.|.
TGTGCCAGTAGTCCCCCACCCGGGTTGGTAACTGAAGCTTTCTTT
CASSPPPGLVTEAFF
>TRBV11-3|TRBJ2-1|.|.
TGTGCCAGCAGTCCAACAGGGTCCGGAATTAATGAGCAGTTCTTC
CASSPTGSGINEQFF
>TRBV7-2|TRBJ2-2|once|TRBD1
TGTGCCAGCAGTACAGGGGTTGGCGGGGAGCTGTTTTTT
CASSTGVGGELFF
>TRBV2|TRBJ2-5|.|.
TGTGCCAGCAGTGAAGCGACGAGACGGGAGACCCAGTACTTC
CASSEATRRETQYF
>TRBV5-7|TRBJ2-3|once|TRBD1
TGTGCCAGCAGCTCATGGACAGGGGAGACAGATACGCAGTATTTT
CASSSWTGETDTQYF
>TRBV5-1|TRBJ2-5|.|.
TGCGCCAGCAGCTTGGTGGTGGGCCAAGAGACCCAGTACTTC
CASSLVVGQETQYF
>TRBV7-8|TRBJ1-2|.|.
TGTGCCAGCAGCTTGGACGGTGCCCACTATGGCTACACCTTC
CASSLDGAHYGYTF
>TRBV5-4|TRBJ2-5|.|TRBD2
TGTGCCAGCAGCTTGGGAGGCGGTGCGGGGGGTGGGACCCAGTACTTC
CASSLGGGAGGGTQYF
>TRBV2|TRBJ2-7|.|TRBD1
TGTGCCAGCAGTACAGGGGGCAGCTCCTACGAGCAGTACTTC
CASSTGGSSYEQYF
>TRBV11-3|TRBJ2-1|.|.
TGTGCCAGCAGCTTAGACCGGCTCTCCTACAATGAGCAGTTCTTC
CASSLDRLSYNEQFF
>TRBV2|TRBJ1-1|once|.
TGTGCCAGCACTAACAAGAACACTGAAGCTTTCTTT
CASTNKNTEAFF
>TRBV7-9|TRBJ1-1|few|TRBD1
TGTGCCAGCAGCTTATGGACAGGGGCTGAAGCTTTCTTT
CASSLWTGAEAFF
>TRBV3-1/TRBV3-2|TRBJ2-5|.|.
TGTGCCAGCAGCCAAGATAGGGCGAGACAAGAGACCCAGTACTTC
CASSQDRARQETQYF
>TRBV6-5|TRBJ1-1|.|.
TGTGCCACGCTAAGGGCGGAAACTGAAGCTTTCTTT
CATLRAETEAFF
>TRBV3-1/TRBV3-2|TRBJ2-2|.|.
TGTGCCAGCAGCCAAGTAGAAAACAGTCCCACCGGGGAGCTGTTTTTT
CASSQVENSPTGELFF
>TRBV6-6|TRBJ1-1|.|TRBD1
TGTGCCAGCCGACCGGGACAGGGTAGTGCGGACACTGAAGCTTTCTTT
CASRPGQGSADTEAFF
>TRBV5-4|TRBJ1-3|.|TRBD1
TGTGCCAGCACCCTGGACAGGGGAAACACCATATATTTT
CASTLDRGNTIYF
>TRBV5-1|TRBJ1-6|.|.
TGCGCCAGCAGCTTGAACAGTGTTAATTCACCCCTCCACTTT
CASSLNSVNSPLHF
>TRBV30|TRBJ2-1|.|.
TGTGCCTGGAGAGGGGGGGCCTCCTACAATGAGCAGTTCTTC
CAWRGGASYNEQFF
>TRBV9|TRBJ2-1|.|.
TGTGCCAGCAGCGTAGGAAATAGCAGAAATGAGCAGTTCTTC
CASSVGNSRNEQFF
>TRBV2|TRBJ1-2|few|TRBD1
TGTGCCAGCAGTGTCCTTGGGACAGGGGGCTACACCTTC
CASSVLGTGGYTF
>TRBV11-2|TRBJ2-6|few|.
TGTGCCAGCAGCCCCCCGGCTGGGGCCAACGTCCTGACTTTC
CASSPPAGANVLTF
>TRBV11-3|TRBJ1-1|.|TRBD1
TGTGCCAGCAGCACAGGGGCTTATGAAGCTTTCTTT
CASSTGAYEAFF